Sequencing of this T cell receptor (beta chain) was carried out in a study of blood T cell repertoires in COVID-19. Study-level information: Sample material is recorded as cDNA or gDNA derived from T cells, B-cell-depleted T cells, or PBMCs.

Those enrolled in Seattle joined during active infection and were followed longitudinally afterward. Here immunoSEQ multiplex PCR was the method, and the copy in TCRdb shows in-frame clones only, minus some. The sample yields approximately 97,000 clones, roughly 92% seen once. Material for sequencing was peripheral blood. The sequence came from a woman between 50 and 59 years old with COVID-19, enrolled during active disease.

CDR3 residues: CASSFYRVDEQFF. The CDR3, as DNA: TGTGCCAGCAGCTTCTACAGGGTCGATGAGCAGTTCTTC. This sequence joins TRBV11-3 and TRBJ2-1, with a weak D call TRBD1 (6 bases). CDR1 and CDR2 (germline): SGHNT, YENEEA. Trimming took off 3 bases at V and 8 bases at J, with 11 bases between the two ends. The CDR3 has 13 residues.